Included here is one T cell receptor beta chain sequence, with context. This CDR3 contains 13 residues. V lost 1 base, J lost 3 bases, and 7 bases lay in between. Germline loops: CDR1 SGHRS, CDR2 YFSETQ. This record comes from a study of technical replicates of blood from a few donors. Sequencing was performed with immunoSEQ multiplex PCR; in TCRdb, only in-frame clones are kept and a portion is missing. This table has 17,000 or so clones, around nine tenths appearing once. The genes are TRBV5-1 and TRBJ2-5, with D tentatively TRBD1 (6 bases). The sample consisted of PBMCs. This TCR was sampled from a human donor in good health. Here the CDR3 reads CASSLSGEETQYF. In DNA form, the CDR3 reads TGCGCCAGCAGCTTGTCAGGGGAAGAGACCCAGTACTTC. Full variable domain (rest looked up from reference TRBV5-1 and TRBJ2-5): KAGVTQTPRYLIKTRGQQVTLSCSPISGHRSVSWYQQTPGQGLQFLFEYFSETQRNKGNFPGRFSGRQFSNSRSEMNVSTLELGDSALYLCASSLSGEETQYFGPGTRLLVL.